This entry describes one T cell receptor (beta chain). These data are taken from a study of beta chain features in type 1 diabetes. The CDR3 length is 17 residues. The ends were cut back, 1 base at V and 4 bases at J, with 17 bases in the middle. Germline V gene lookup returns CDR1 MDHEN and CDR2 SYDVKM. Reverse transcribing all isolated RNA meant expressed TCRB transcripts were sequenced. Libraries were prepared by immunoSEQ multiplex PCR; TCRdb keeps only in-frame clonotypes and omits some of them. This table has around 280,000 clones, under 8.5% appearing once. The origin of this receptor is a woman under 30 in good health. The sequencing sample was made of central memory CD4+ T cells from blood. The chain carries TRBV28 and TRBJ1-5; D perhaps matches TRBD1 (6 bases). CDR3 bases: TGTGCCAGCAGTTTATTTTCAGGGGTGTTTTCAAATCAGCCCCAGCATTTT. Its translation: CASSLFSGVFSNQPQHF.